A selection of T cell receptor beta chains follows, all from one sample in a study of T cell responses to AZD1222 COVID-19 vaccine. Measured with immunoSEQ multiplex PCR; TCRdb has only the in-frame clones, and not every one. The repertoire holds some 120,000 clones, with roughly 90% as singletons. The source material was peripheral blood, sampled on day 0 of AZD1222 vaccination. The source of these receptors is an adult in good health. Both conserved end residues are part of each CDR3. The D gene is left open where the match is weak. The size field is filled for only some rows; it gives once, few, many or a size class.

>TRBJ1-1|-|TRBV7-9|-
TGTGCCAGCAGCTTAGGGGGCCTAATGAACACTGAAGCTTTCTTT
CASSLGGLMNTEAFF
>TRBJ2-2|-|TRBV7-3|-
TGTGCCAGCAGCCCGGGACATTCGAACACCGGGGAGCTGTTTTTT
CASSPGHSNTGELFF
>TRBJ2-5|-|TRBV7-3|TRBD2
TGTGCCAGCAGCCAAGGTCAAGCGGGGGGAGGAGAGACCCAGTACTTC
CASSQGQAGGGETQYF
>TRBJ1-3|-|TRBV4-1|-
TGCGCCAGCAGCCAAGCCGACAGCTCTGGAAACACCATATATTTT
CASSQADSSGNTIYF
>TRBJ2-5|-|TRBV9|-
TGTGCCAGCAGCGTAACTGGGTTCCAAGAGACCCAGTACTTC
CASSVTGFQETQYF
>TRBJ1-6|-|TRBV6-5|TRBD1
TGTGCCAGCATCGACAGGGGGCTGGTAAATTCACCCCTCCACTTT
CASIDRGLVNSPLHF
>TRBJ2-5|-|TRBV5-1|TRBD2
TGCGCCAGCAGCCGGAGGTCTTACAGCGGGGGGAAAGAGACCCAGTACTTC
CASSRRSYSGGKETQYF
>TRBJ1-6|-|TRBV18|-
TGTGCCAGCTCACGGGGTCCGGGAGATTCACCCCTCCACTTT
CASSRGPGDSPLHF
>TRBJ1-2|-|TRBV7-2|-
TGTGCCAGCAGCTTAATTCGGAGCGAGTATCATGGCTACACCTTC
CASSLIRSEYHGYTF
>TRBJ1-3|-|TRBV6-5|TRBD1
TGTGCCAGCAGTTACCAGGGGGACTCTGGAAACACCATATATTTT
CASSYQGDSGNTIYF
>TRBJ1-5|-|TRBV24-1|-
TGTGCCGTCCAAGGATATAGCAATCAGCCCCAGCATTTT
CAVQGYSNQPQHF
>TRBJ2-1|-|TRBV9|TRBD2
TGTGCCAGCAGCGTCGCCCCTAGCGGGGGGGCCTACAATGAGCAGTTCTTC
CASSVAPSGGAYNEQFF
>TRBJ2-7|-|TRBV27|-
TGTGCCAGCAGCCGCGGCTTGGGGGTCTACGAGCAGTACTTC
CASSRGLGVYEQYF
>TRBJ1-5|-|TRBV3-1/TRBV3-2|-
TGTGCCAGCAGCCCCACGGACGATCAGCCCCAGCATTTT
CASSPTDDQPQHF
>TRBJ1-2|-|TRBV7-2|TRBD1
TGTGCCAGCAGGAGCACAGGGGGCTGGGACTATGGCTACACCTTC
CASRSTGGWDYGYTF
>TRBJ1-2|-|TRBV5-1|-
TGCGCCAGCAGGCCCGGGACTGGGATTGAAGGCTACACCTTC
CASRPGTGIEGYTF
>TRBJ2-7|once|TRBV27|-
TGTGCCAGCAGTTTAGGAACTTGGACGCCTTCCTACGAGCAGTACTTC
CASSLGTWTPSYEQYF
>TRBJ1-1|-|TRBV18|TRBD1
TGTGCCAGCTCACAAAGGACAGGGGGCTGGTGGGGCACTGAAGCTTTCTTT
CASSQRTGGWWGTEAFF
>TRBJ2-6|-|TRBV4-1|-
TGCGCCAGCAGCCAACCCCCAATCTTCAGGGCGCCGAGCTCTGGGGCCAACGTCCTGACTTTC
CASSQPPIFRAPSSGANVLTF
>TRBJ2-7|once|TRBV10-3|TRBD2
TGTGCCATCAGACGCGAAGCTAGCGGGGGGGCAGGGGAGCAGTACTTC
CAIRREASGGAGEQYF
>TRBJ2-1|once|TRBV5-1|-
TGCGCCAGCAGCTTGGCACTCAGCTCCTACAATGAGCAGTTCTTC
CASSLALSSYNEQFF
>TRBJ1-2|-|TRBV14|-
TGTGCCAGCAGCCAAGTTCGCGGCCCACTAGCTAACTATGGCTACACCTTC
CASSQVRGPLANYGYTF
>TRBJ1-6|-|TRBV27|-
TGTGCCAGCAGTTTATCGGTGGGGCATAATTCACCCCTCCACTTT
CASSLSVGHNSPLHF
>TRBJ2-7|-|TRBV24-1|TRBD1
TGTGCCACCAGAGCAAACAGGGGCCTAACCTCCTACGAGCAGTACTTC
CATRANRGLTSYEQYF
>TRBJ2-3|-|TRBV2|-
TGTGCCAGCAGTGGGAAGGAGGGTGCCTCCACAGATACGCAGTATTTT
CASSGKEGASTDTQYF
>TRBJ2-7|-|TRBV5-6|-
TGTGCCAGCAGCTTGAAGTCTCGGGCAGGGCCTGGAGGCGAGCAGTACTTC
CASSLKSRAGPGGEQYF
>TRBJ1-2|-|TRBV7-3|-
TGTGCCAGCAGCAGCGCGAACTTGGATGGCTACACCTTC
CASSSANLDGYTF
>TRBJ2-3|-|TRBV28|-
TGTGCCAGCAGTTTACCCGCCACAGATACGCAGTATTTT
CASSLPATDTQYF
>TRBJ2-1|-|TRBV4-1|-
TGCGCCAGCAGCCGCTTATTACTCAATGAGCAGTTCTTC
CASSRLLLNEQFF
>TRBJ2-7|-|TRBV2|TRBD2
TGTGCCAGCATTTTAAGCGGGGGCCTCTCCTACGAGCAGTACTTC
CASILSGGLSYEQYF
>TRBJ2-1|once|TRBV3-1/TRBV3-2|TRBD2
TGTGCCAGCGGATACGCTGGGGGGGACTACAATGAGCAGTTCTTC
CASGYAGGDYNEQFF
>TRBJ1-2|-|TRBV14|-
TGTGCCAGCAGCCAAGTCTCAGGCTTGGGTGGCTACACCTTC
CASSQVSGLGGYTF
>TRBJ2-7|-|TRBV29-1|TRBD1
TGCAGCGGCGGGACAGGGCCGTACTACGAGCAGTACTTC
CSGGTGPYYEQYF
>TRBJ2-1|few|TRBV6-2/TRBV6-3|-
TGTGCCAGCAGTTACTGGCCTAGTCAGCAGGGGCCGACTGAGCAGTTCTTC
CASSYWPSQQGPTEQFF
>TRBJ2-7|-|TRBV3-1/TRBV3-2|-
TGTGCCAGCAGCCAAACTGGTTCCCCCTACGAGCAGTACTTC
CASSQTGSPYEQYF
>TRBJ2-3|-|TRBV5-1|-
TGCGCCAGCACCCTCGGCACCTCCCGCACAGATACGCAGTATTTT
CASTLGTSRTDTQYF
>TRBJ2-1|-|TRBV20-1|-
TGCAGTCAGGGAGGCTACAATGAGCAGTTCTTC
CSQGGYNEQFF
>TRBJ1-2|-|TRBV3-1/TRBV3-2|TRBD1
TGTGCCAGCAGCCAGGGCCCCGGGACAGGGGTTTTTGGTGGCTACACCTTC
CASSQGPGTGVFGGYTF
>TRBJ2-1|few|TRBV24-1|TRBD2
TGTGCCACCAGTGATTCTACTAGCGGGGGGGATGAGCAGTTCTTC
CATSDSTSGGDEQFF
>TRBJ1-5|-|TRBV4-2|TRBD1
TGTGCCAGCAGCCAAATCGGGACAGGGAGCAATCAGCCCCAGCATTTT
CASSQIGTGSNQPQHF
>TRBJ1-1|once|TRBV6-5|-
TGTGCCAGCAGTTTGACATACCTGAACACTGAAGCTTTCTTT
CASSLTYLNTEAFF
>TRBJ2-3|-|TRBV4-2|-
TGTGCCAGCAGCCAAGATTGGCGGGGTGGAGATACGCAGTATTTT
CASSQDWRGGDTQYF
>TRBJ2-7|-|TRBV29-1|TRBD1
TGCAGCGTTGCGAGGACAGGGTACGAGCAGTACTTC
CSVARTGYEQYF
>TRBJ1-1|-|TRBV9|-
TGTGCCAGCAGCGTAGAGGCGGTGAACACTGAAGCTTTCTTT
CASSVEAVNTEAFF
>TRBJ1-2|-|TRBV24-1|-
TGTGCCACCAGTGATCACGGAAAGGTCTATGGCTACACCTTC
CATSDHGKVYGYTF
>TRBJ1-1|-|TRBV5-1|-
TGCGCCAGCAGACAGGGCGACGCGAACACTGAAGCTTTCTTT
CASRQGDANTEAFF
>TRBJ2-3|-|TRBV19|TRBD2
TGTGCCAGTAGTCCTGGGGGACTAGCGGGCAACCCAACTAGCACAGATACGCAGTATTTT
CASSPGGLAGNPTSTDTQYF
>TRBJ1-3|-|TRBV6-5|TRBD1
TGTGCCAGCAGGTTGACAGGGCCAGGAAACACCATATATTTT
CASRLTGPGNTIYF
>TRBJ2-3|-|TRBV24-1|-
TGTGCCACCAGTGAACAACCAGCTACTAGCACAGATACGCAGTATTTT
CATSEQPATSTDTQYF
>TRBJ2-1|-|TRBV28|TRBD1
TGTGCCAGCAGGGAGACAGGGGGCAATGAGCAGTTCTTC
CASRETGGNEQFF
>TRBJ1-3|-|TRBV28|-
TGTGCCAGCAGTGCCCCGGGACGGGTTCTATCCACCATATATTTT
CASSAPGRVLSTIYF
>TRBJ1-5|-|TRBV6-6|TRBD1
TGTGCCAGCAGTCCCCGACAGGGGGGGACTCAGCCCCAGCATTTT
CASSPRQGGTQPQHF
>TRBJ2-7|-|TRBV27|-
TGTGCCAGCAGTTTATCGGGGGTCGGAGGGGGAACATTCTACGAGCAGTACTTC
CASSLSGVGGGTFYEQYF
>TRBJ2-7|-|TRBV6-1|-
TGTGCCAGCAGTGAGAACAACGAGCAGTACTTC
CASSENNEQYF